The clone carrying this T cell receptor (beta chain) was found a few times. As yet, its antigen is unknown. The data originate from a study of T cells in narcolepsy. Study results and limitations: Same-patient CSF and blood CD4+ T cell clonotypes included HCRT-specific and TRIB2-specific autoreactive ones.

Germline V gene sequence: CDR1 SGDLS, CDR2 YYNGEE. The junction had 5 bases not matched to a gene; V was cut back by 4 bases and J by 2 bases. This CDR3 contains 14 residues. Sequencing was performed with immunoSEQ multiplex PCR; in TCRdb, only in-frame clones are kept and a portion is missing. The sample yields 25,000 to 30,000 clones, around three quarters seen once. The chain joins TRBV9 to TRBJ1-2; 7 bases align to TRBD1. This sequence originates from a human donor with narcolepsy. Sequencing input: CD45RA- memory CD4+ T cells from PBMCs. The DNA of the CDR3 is TGTGCCAGCAGCCCTCAGGGACAGAACTATGGCTACACCTTC. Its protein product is CASSPQGQNYGYTF. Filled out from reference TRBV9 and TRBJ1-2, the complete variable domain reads DSGVTQTPKHLITATGQRVTLRCSPRSGDLSVYWYQQSLDQGLQFLIQYYNGEERAKGNILERFSAQQFPDLHSELNLSSLELGDSALYFCASSPQGQNYGYTFGSGTRLTVV.